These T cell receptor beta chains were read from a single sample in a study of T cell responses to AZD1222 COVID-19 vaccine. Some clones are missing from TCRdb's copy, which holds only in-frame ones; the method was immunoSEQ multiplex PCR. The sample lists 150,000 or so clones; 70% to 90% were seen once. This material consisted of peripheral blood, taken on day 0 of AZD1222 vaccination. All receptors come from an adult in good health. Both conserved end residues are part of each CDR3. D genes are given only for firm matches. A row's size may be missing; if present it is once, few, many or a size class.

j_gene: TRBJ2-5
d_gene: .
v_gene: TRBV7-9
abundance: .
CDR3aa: CASSLSPGGETQYF
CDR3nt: TGTGCCAGCAGCTTATCCCCCGGTGGGGAGACCCAGTACTTC

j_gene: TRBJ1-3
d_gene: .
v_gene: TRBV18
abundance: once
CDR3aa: CASSPPGHLSGNTIYF
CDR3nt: TGTGCCAGCTCACCACCTGGACACCTCTCTGGAAACACCATATATTTT

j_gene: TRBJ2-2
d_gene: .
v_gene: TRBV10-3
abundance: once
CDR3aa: CAISESIGRAGGELFF
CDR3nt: TGTGCCATCAGTGAGTCGATCGGCAGGGCGGGCGGGGAGCTGTTTTTT

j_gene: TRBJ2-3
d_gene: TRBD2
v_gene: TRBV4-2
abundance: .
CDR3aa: CASSPGTSGGTDTQYF
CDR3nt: TGTGCCAGCAGCCCTGGGACTAGCGGGGGCACAGATACGCAGTATTTT

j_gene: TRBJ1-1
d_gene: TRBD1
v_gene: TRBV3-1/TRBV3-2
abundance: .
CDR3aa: CASSPTQYRGLSEAFF
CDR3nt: TGTGCCAGCAGCCCAACCCAATACAGGGGGCTGTCTGAAGCTTTCTTT

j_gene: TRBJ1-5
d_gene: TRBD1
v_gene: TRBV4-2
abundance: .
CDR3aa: CASSQGQGNQPQHF
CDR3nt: TGTGCCAGCAGCCAGGGACAGGGGAATCAGCCCCAGCATTTT

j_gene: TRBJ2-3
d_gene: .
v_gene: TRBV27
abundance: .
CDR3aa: CASRTRGTQSTDTQYF
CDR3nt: TGTGCCAGCAGGACCCGGGGTACTCAAAGCACAGATACGCAGTATTTT

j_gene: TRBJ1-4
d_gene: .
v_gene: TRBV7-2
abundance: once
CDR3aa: CASFGPRDEKLFF
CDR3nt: TGTGCCAGCTTCGGTCCAAGAGATGAAAAACTGTTTTTT

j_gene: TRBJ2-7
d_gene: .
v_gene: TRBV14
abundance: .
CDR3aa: CASSQGSREQYF
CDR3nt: TGTGCCAGCAGCCAAGGTTCGAGGGAGCAGTACTTC

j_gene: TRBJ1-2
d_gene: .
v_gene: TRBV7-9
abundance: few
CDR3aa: CASSRQISYGYTF
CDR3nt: TGTGCCAGCAGCCGACAGATCTCCTATGGCTACACCTTC

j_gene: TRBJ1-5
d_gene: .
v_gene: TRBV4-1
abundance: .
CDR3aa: CASSQQGRNQPQHF
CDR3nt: TGCGCCAGCAGCCAACAGGGCCGCAATCAGCCCCAGCATTTT

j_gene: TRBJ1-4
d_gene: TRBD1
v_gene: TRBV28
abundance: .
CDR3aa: CASSLEGAGEKLFF
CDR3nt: TGTGCCAGCAGTTTGGAGGGGGCTGGGGAAAAACTGTTTTTT

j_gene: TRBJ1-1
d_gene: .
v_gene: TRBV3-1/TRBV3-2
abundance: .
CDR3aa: CASSQAGIEKAFF
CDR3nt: TGTGCCAGCAGCCAAGCCGGGATAGAAAAAGCTTTCTTT

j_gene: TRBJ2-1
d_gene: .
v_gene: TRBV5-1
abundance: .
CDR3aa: CASSSRTGRHNEQFF
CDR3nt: TGCGCCAGCAGCTCCCGGACGGGACGACACAATGAGCAGTTCTTC

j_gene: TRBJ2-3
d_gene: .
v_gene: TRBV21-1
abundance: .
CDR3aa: CASSKEELARGPVADTQYF
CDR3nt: TGTGCCAGCAGCAAAGAAGAACTAGCGAGGGGACCGGTGGCAGATACGCAGTATTTT

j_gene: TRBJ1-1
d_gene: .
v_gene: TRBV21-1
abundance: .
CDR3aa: CASIGGRSKGTEAFF
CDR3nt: TGTGCCAGCATCGGGGGACGCTCAAAAGGGACTGAAGCTTTCTTT

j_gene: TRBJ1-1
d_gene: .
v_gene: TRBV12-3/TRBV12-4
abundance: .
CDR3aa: CASSKNTGTEAFF
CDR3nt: TGTGCCAGCAGCAAGAACACGGGCACTGAAGCTTTCTTT

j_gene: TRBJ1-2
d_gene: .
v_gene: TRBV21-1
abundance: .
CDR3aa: CASSSMGGYTF
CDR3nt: TGTGCCAGCAGCTCCATGGGTGGCTACACCTTC

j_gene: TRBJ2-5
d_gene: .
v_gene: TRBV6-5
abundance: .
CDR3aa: CASSRPQGETQYF
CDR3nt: TGTGCCAGCTCTCGGCCCCAAGGAGAGACCCAGTACTTC

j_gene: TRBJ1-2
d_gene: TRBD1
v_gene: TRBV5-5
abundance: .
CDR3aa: CASSLAQGANYGYTF
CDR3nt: TGTGCCAGCAGCTTGGCCCAGGGGGCGAACTATGGCTACACCTTC

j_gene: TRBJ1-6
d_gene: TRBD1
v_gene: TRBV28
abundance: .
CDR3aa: CASSLTGSISPLHF
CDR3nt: TGTGCCAGCAGTTTGACAGGGTCAATTTCACCCCTCCACTTT

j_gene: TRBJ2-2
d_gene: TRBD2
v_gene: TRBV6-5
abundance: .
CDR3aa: CASSYSSGSPGELFF
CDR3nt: TGTGCCAGCAGTTACTCGAGCGGGAGTCCCGGGGAGCTGTTTTTT